The 29 T cell receptor beta chains in this list originate from one sample, sequenced in a study of graft-versus-host responses after intestinal transplantation (dated by TCRdb to about 2021). The protocol used for the library was the immunoSEQ multiplex PCR assay. The clones in this table, taken by TCRdb from immuneACCESS, are in-frame only. Not every clone is retained; where verified, under half of the shortfall comes from an unresolved V gene, and the cause of the rest is unknown. Within this sample are tens of thousands of clones, with more than 90% of them counted one time only. The top ten hold around 0.33% of the sample. The time point label on this specimen signifies: cells obtained before transplantation from donor or recipient. What these receptors recognize is not known. The starting material was unstimulated CD4+ T cells sorted from spleen or lymph node cells, obtained before intestinal transplant. The receptor set was obtained from a human donor who received an intestinal transplant.

The gene calls are TRBV7-9 and TRBJ2-2; 10 nucleotides line up with TRBD2. The CDR3 covers 18 residues. The J segment lost 3 bases and the V segment lost 2 bases, leaving 9 bases of the junction unmatched. In germline, CDR1 is SEHNR, CDR2 FQNEAQ (reference sequence). The CDR3 loop is CASSLKPSGSRDTGELFF. The CDR3 nucleotides read TGTGCCAGCAGCTTAAAGCCTAGCGGGAGCAGGGACACCGGGGAGCTGTTTTTT.

V usage is TRBV28 and J usage is TRBJ2-7; 9 bases map to TRBD1. Germline lookup yields CDR1 MDHEN and CDR2 SYDVKM. V trimming: 3 bases; J trimming: 2 bases; junction bases outside the gene matches: 11. The CDR3 runs to 17 residues. The CDR3 DNA follows: TGTGCCAGCAGTTTTGGGCCTCCGACAGGGGGGACCTACGAGCAGTACTTC. Residues: CASSFGPPTGGTYEQYF.

The chain recombines TRBV7-8 with TRBJ2-7; no reliable D call. This CDR3 has 15 residues. Between the trimmed V and J ends, which lost 2 bases and 0 bases, there was a span of 11 bases. Germline CDR1 SGHVS, CDR2 FQNEAQ. CDR3 nucleotide sequence: TGTGCCAGCAGCTTAAGGTTCGGTAGCTCCTACGAGCAGTACTTC. Translating it yields CASSLRFGSSYEQYF.

The rearrangement links TRBV29-1 to TRBJ2-2; TRBD1 matches at 8 bases. Germline V gene lookup returns CDR1 SQVTM and CDR2 ANQGSEA. V lost 4 bases and J lost 4; bases outside the gene matches: 5. CDR3 size: 14 residues. This CDR3 reads CSVGGQGGTGELFF. In nucleotides, the CDR3 is TGCAGCGTTGGAGGACAGGGTGGCACCGGGGAGCTGTTTTTT.

The chain has TRBV6-1 and TRBJ2-7; D gene uncertain. Germline V lookup: CDR1 MNHNS, CDR2 SASEGT. V gave up 6 bases and J gave up 0 bases, with 12 bases separating them. This CDR3 has 14 residues. CDR3 sequence: CASSSGRPSYEQYF. The CDR3 DNA reads as TGTGCCAGCAGCTCGGGCAGGCCCTCCTACGAGCAGTACTTC.

The V and J genes are TRBV5-4 and TRBJ2-5; tentatively, D is TRBD2 (5 bases). The better agreement between TRBJ2-7 and the DNA end casts doubt on the J call. Germline assignment: CDR1 SGHNT and CDR2 YYREEE (reference sequence). The CDR3 loop spans 16 amino acids. The CDR3 bases are TGTGCCAGCAGCTTGGGGACGGGGAGAGGTGCGCACGAGCAGTACTTC. Amino acids: CASSLGTGRGAHEQYF.

In DNA, the CDR3 is TGTGCCAGCAGCCTCAAAGTCCCTTGGTCCTACAATGAGCAGTTCTTC. Amino acids: CASSLKVPWSYNEQFF. The V and J genes are TRBV5-8 and TRBJ2-1; no clear D gene. With 4 bases removed from V and 1 base from J, the gap between germline ends came to 15 bases. This CDR3 is built from 16 residues. Germline V gene data show CDR1 as SGHTS and CDR2 as YDEGEE.

The CDR3 protein is CASSLGPAGDASSYNEQFF. For the CDR3, the DNA is TGTGCCAGCAGCTTGGGGCCAGCGGGAGATGCAAGCTCCTACAATGAGCAGTTCTTC. The genes are TRBV5-4 and TRBJ2-1, with 8 nucleotides matching TRBD2. CDR1 is SGHNT and CDR2 is YYREEE in the germline V gene (reference sequence). V shed 0 bases and J 0 bases; nucleotides not matched to a gene: 11. This CDR3 is built from 19 residues. The entire variable domain, with the rest obtained from reference TRBV5-4 and TRBJ2-1, is as follows: ETGVTQSPTHLIKTRGQQVTLRCSSQSGHNTVSWYQQALGQGPQFIFQYYREEENGRGNFPPRFSGLQFPNYSSELNVNALELDDSALYLCASSLGPAGDASSYNEQFFGPGTRLTVL.

The chain employs TRBV28 and TRBJ1-1; D might be TRBD1 (5 bases). This CDR3 spans 12 amino acids. Trimming shortened V by 8 bases and J by 2 bases, and 9 bases separated the two germline ends. Germline loops: CDR1 MDHEN, CDR2 SYDVKM. The CDR3 sequence: CASGGTNTEAFF. The CDR3 DNA follows: TGTGCCAGCGGGGGAACTAACACTGAAGCTTTCTTT.

In the case of this clone: One end of the junction does not line up with germline, which may come from a read error. The J gene is TRBJ1-1, the V gene TRBV10-3; D is possibly TRBD1 (5 bases). CDR1 ENHRY and CDR2 SYGVKD come from the germline V gene. CDR3 size: 15 residues. CDR3 residues: CAVSPLGEGRTEAFF. The DNA for the CDR3 is TGTGCCGTCAGCCCCCTCGGGGAGGGGAGGACTGAAGCTTTCTTT.

The genes are TRBV30 and TRBJ1-3; weak D call: TRBD1 (5 bases). The CDR3 extends over 14 amino acids. CDR1 is GTSNPN, CDR2 SVGIG, per germline (reference sequence). V lost 4 bases and J 3 bases, leaving 13 bases between the germline ends. The CDR3 DNA reads as TGTGCCTGGACCTCGGGGGACTTTGGAAACACCATATATTTT. Protein sequence: CAWTSGDFGNTIYF. The whole variable domain, remainder taken from reference TRBV30 and TRBJ1-3, is SQTIHQWPATLVQPVGSPLSLECTVEGTSNPNLYWYRQAAGRGLQLLFYSVGIGQISSEVPQNLSASRPQDRQFILSSKKLLLSDSGFYLCAWTSGDFGNTIYFGEGSWLTVV.

The chain uses TRBV6-5 and TRBJ2-1; D is unresolved. Trimming took 0 bases from V and 10 from J, leaving 16 bases between them. CDR1 and CDR2 (germline): MNHEY, SVGAGI. The CDR3 is 15 residues long. The CDR3 DNA sequence: TGTGCCAGCAGTTACTCCCGCGGACGCCAAAAGGAGCAGTTCTTC. The encoded protein is CASSYSRGRQKEQFF.

The chain carries TRBV30 and TRBJ1-5, with D unclear. The V gene's germline CDR1 is GTSNPN and CDR2 SVGIG (reference sequence). CDR3 length: 16 amino acids. The V end lost 0 bases, the J end lost 0 bases, and 12 bases lay between the germline ends. The CDR3 loop reads CAWSVLRIYSNQPQHF. The CDR3 DNA is TGTGCCTGGAGTGTACTGAGGATCTATAGCAATCAGCCCCAGCATTTT.

The chain links TRBV5-1 to TRBJ2-3; TRBD2 agrees at 7 bases. Germline V gene lookup returns CDR1 SGHRS and CDR2 YFSETQ. With V trimmed by 0 bases and J by 3 bases, 7 bases remained unmatched. The CDR3 sequence is 16 residues long. Written as DNA, the CDR3 is TGCGCCAGCAGCTTGGGGAGCGGGAAGTATACAGATACGCAGTATTTT. This codes for CASSLGSGKYTDTQYF.

This chain uses TRBV7-9 with TRBJ2-1, with D unclear. Trimming shortened V by 5 bases and J by 8 bases, and 7 bases separated the two germline ends. CDR1 is SEHNR and CDR2 is FQNEAQ in the germline V gene (reference sequence). The CDR3 totals 11 residues. The CDR3 loop reads CASSIKHEQFF. The DNA for the CDR3 is TGTGCCAGCAGCATAAAGCATGAGCAGTTCTTC.

This sequence joins TRBV4-1 and TRBJ1-2; 7 nucleotides match TRBD1. Germline V gene sequence: CDR1 MGHRA, CDR2 YSYEKL. J lost 1 base, V lost 3 bases, and 5 bases had no gene match. This CDR3 is built from 15 residues. The CDR3 spells CASSQDRRGNYGYTF. CDR3 DNA sequence: TGCGCCAGCAGCCAGGACAGGAGAGGTAACTATGGCTACACCTTC.

Concerning this clone: At one end, the junction sequence differs from germline, possibly due to a read error. The chain joins TRBV6-5 to TRBJ1-5, with D perhaps matching TRBD1 (5 bases). This CDR3 comprises 12 residues. The V gene's germline CDR1 is MNHEY and CDR2 SVGAGI. The CDR3 sequence: CATSDSNQPQHF. The CDR3 bases are TGTGCCACCTCAGACAGCAATCAACCCCAGCATTTT.

This sequence joins TRBV27 and TRBJ1-1; no definite D call. The germline V gene encodes CDR1 MNHEY and CDR2 SMNVEV (reference sequence). CDR3 length: 15 residues. The V gene lost 3 bases and the J gene lost 0 bases, with 11 bases spanning the gap. In DNA, the CDR3 is TGTGCCAGCAGTTTCTTGCAGGTCATGAACACTGAAGCTTTCTTT. The encoded protein is CASSFLQVMNTEAFF.

The CDR3 sequence is CASSSGTGFLNTEAFF. DNA for the CDR3: TGTGCCAGCAGCTCCGGGACAGGTTTTTTGAACACTGAAGCTTTCTTT. The chain combines TRBV11-2 with TRBJ1-1; 8 bases agree with TRBD1. CDR1 and CDR2 from the germline V gene are SGHAT and FQNNGV. The CDR3 is made up of 16 amino acids. V lost 4 bases and J lost 0; bases outside the gene matches: 7.

The J gene is TRBJ2-3, the V gene TRBV5-1, with TRBD1 matching over 9 bases. The germline V gene encodes CDR1 SGHRS and CDR2 YFSETQ. The CDR3 length is 14 residues. Unmatched junction bases numbered 3, after V lost 4 bases and J lost 3 bases. For the CDR3, the DNA is TGCGCCAGCAGCGCCGGACAGGGGACAGATACGCAGTATTTT. The encoded protein is CASSAGQGTDTQYF. Complete variable domain (other parts from reference TRBV5-1 and TRBJ2-3): KAGVTQTPRYLIKTRGQQVTLSCSPISGHRSVSWYQQTPGQGLQFLFEYFSETQRNKGNFPGRFSGRQFSNSRSEMNVSTLELGDSALYLCASSAGQGTDTQYFGPGTRLTVL.

The table lists this clone with a few counts. The chain joins TRBV12-5 to TRBJ2-2; D might be TRBD1 or TRBD2, each matching 5 bases. The length of the CDR3 is 15 residues. Germline V CDR1 and CDR2: LGHNT, FRNRAP. V was pared by 4 bases and J by 4 bases, with 13 bases between. CDR3 protein: CASGWGSDGTGELFF. As DNA, the CDR3 is TGTGCTAGTGGTTGGGGGAGCGATGGCACCGGGGAGCTGTTTTTT.

This chain uses TRBV6-4 with TRBJ1-3; D is uncertain. The CDR3 is 12 amino acids. V lost 6 bases, J lost 2 bases, and 5 bases lay in between. Germline CDR1 and CDR2: MRHNA and SNTAGT. This chain's CDR3 is CASRIPGNTIYF. The CDR3 DNA reads TGTGCCAGCAGAATTCCTGGAAACACCATATATTTT.

This chain joins TRBV9 and TRBJ2-7, with a tentative D call TRBD1 (6 bases). V was clipped by 3 bases and J by 4 bases, with 11 bases between them. The CDR3 is 13 amino acids. The germline V gene encodes CDR1 SGDLS and CDR2 YYNGEE. Written as DNA, the CDR3 is TGTGCCAGCAGCGCCGGGACAATTTACGAGCAGTACTTC. Amino acids: CASSAGTIYEQYF.

This clone has more than one count but fewer than ten. The chain couples TRBV19 to TRBJ2-6, with D perhaps matching TRBD1 (6 bases). This CDR3 has 15 amino acids. Per germline, CDR1 LNHDA and CDR2 SQIVND (reference sequence). The V gene lost 5 bases and the J gene lost 1 base, with 9 bases spanning the gap. CDR3 nucleotides: TGTGCCAGTAGTGCGAGGGGGTCTGGGGCCAACGTCCTGACTTTC. Amino acids: CASSARGSGANVLTF.

V is TRBV21-1 and J is TRBJ1-2. TRBV21-1 counts as a pseudogene. This CDR3 spans 18 amino acids. The CDR3 DNA sequence: TGTGCCAGCAGCAAAGGAGGGGTAGTTTTTAGGCGAGGACCTGGCTACACCTTC. This translates into CASSKGGVVFRRGPGYTF.

The V call is TRBV4-2, the J call TRBJ2-1; 9 bases agree with TRBD2. This CDR3 region has 16 residues. Germline loops: CDR1 LGHNA, CDR2 YNFKEQ. V shed 4 bases and J 5 bases; nucleotides not matched to a gene: 9. The CDR3 region has the DNA TGTGCCAGCAGCCTACGGGAGCTAGCGGGAAACAATGAGCAGTTCTTC. The encoded protein is CASSLRELAGNNEQFF.

J is TRBJ2-4 and V is TRBV28; 10 bases map to TRBD2. The CDR3 is 17 residues long. Germline values: CDR1 MDHEN, CDR2 SYDVKM. Trimming cost V 3 bases and J 6 bases; bases outside gene matches: 11. The CDR3 DNA reads as TGTGCCAGCAGTTTCCTCCTAGCGGGAGACAGGAGAAACATTCAGTACTTC. Protein: CASSFLLAGDRRNIQYF.

CDR3 bases: TGCAGCGTCGCCCCGCGGAGGAGCTCCTACAATGAGCAGTTCTTC. This encodes CSVAPRRSSYNEQFF. The chain employs TRBV29-1 and TRBJ2-1; a weak D match, TRBD2 (5 bases). The CDR3 totals 15 residues. CDR1 and CDR2 (germline): SQVTM, ANQGSEA. Trimming pared 6 bases from V and 0 bases from J, leaving 15 bases between.

This clone was observed a handful of times. The rearrangement joins TRBV6-6 to TRBJ2-7, with TRBD2 as a possible D gene (6 bases). The CDR3 is 12 residues long. The germline V gene has CDR1 MNHNY and CDR2 SVGAGI (reference sequence). V was shortened by 2 bases and J by 7 bases, with 9 bases between the two germline ends. CDR3 loop: CASSYRRGEQYF. The CDR3 nucleotides read TGTGCCAGCAGTTACCGGCGGGGTGAGCAGTACTTC.